This entry describes one T cell receptor (beta chain). Antigen unknown. Donors comprised only Caucasian adults living in Nashville, Tennessee. Profiled with immunoSEQ multiplex PCR; TCRdb holds only in-frame clones, not every one. The table has some 1.4 million clones, about 96% seen once; the top ten hold roughly 1.2%. This sample was taken from a study of shared clonotypes between healthy human individuals. Broader study findings: Larger estimated richness was generally recorded for naive subsets relative to memory subsets.

The CDR3 spans 15 residues. Germline trimming cut 2 bases from V and 2 bases from J; bases unmatched to any gene: 2. CDR1 is SGHTS and CDR2 is YDEGEE in the germline V gene. Sequenced sample: naive CD4+ T cells sorted from blood. The sample's subset: CD45RA+ positively selected. This receptor was obtained from a man younger than 40 in good health. The rearrangement joins TRBV5-8 to TRBJ2-1; TRBD1 matches at 9 bases. This chain's CDR3 is CASSLTGGTYNEQFF. The CDR3 DNA sequence: TGTGCCAGCAGCTTAACAGGGGGCACCTACAATGAGCAGTTCTTC.